These T cell receptor beta chains were read from a single sample in a study of T cells in Graves' hyperthyroidism and ophthalmopathy. MiXCR, applied by TCRdb to the multiplex PCR reads, yields one record per CDR3 protein. The table has roughly 250,000 distinct CDR3 sequences, roughly 15% seen once. The sample comprised blood. These receptors all stem from a woman younger than 35 with Graves' ophthalmopathy. Each CDR3 is given with its conserved first and last residue. Fields, in order: V gene, D gene, J gene, CDR3 protein. A D gene is named only where the DNA matches it firmly.

TRBV28	.	TRBJ1-6	CASSFPPDGTFNSPLHF
TRBV4-1	.	TRBJ2-1	CASSRRGDGEQFF
TRBV19	TRBD2	TRBJ2-7	CASSIGLAETYEQYF
TRBV6-2/TRBV6-3	.	TRBJ1-5	CASSPGTVANQPQHF
TRBV6-5	TRBD1	TRBJ1-1	CASSYSNHRQGRNTEAFF
TRBV28	.	TRBJ2-7	CASSRLGTGGTYEQYF
TRBV10-3	.	TRBJ2-5	CAISDREETQYF
TRBV11-1	TRBD2	TRBJ2-7	CASSLWTSGGYEQYF
TRBV27	.	TRBJ2-1	CASRPGARTRNEQFF
TRBV7-9	TRBD2	TRBJ2-5	CASSSTSGGVETQYF
TRBV18	TRBD1	TRBJ1-5	CASSQQGAWSNQPQHF
TRBV11-1	.	TRBJ2-1	CASSLVSRASYNEQFF
TRBV3-1	.	TRBJ1-1	CASSQDYRQGAFF
TRBV7-9	.	TRBJ2-5	CASSLRGSILQETQYF
TRBV24-1	.	TRBJ1-1	CATSDGANTEAFF
TRBV7-9	.	TRBJ1-5	CASSLLSRGGNQPQHF
TRBV6-6	.	TRBJ2-2	CASSYSKHPAGELFF
TRBV20-1	TRBD1	TRBJ2-3	CRPGQGSDTQYF
TRBV4-3	.	TRBJ2-7	CASSQEQGFGYEQYF
TRBV30	.	TRBJ2-2	CAWSFPPGRLFF
TRBV3-1	.	TRBJ1-1	CASSPTANTEAFF
TRBV20-1	.	TRBJ2-3	CSARAADTQYF
TRBV20-1	.	TRBJ2-3	CSARDLRVYTQYF
TRBV14	.	TRBJ2-7	CASSQDIPGFSSYEQYF
TRBV4-3	TRBD2	TRBJ2-7	CASSQLAGGWDEQYF
TRBV6-1	TRBD1	TRBJ1-2	CASSYGQGVGYTF
TRBV5-4	.	TRBJ2-3	CASSSEDSSSTDTQYF
TRBV30	.	TRBJ2-7	CAWSVGPRYEQYF
TRBV18	TRBD1	TRBJ2-5	CASSPRGQETQYF
TRBV19	.	TRBJ1-6	CASSPRQSSYNSPLHF
TRBV15	.	TRBJ2-5	CATSRDRGGGFTQYF
TRBV3-2	.	TRBJ1-5	CARSDQPQHF
TRBV20-1	.	TRBJ2-5	CSARAWGGQETQYF
TRBV27	TRBD2	TRBJ2-2	CASSYPRSGSTPGELFF
TRBV2	TRBD2	TRBJ2-1	CASSRLAGGIRVRNEQFF
TRBV7-2	.	TRBJ2-7	CASSPYPTGASYEQYF
TRBV28	.	TRBJ1-4	CASSRRQEPATNEKLFF
TRBV6-1	TRBD2	TRBJ2-7	CASRQSGTRPGEQYF
TRBV19	TRBD1	TRBJ2-7	CASSETGGFSYEQYF
TRBV5-6	.	TRBJ2-7	CASSSPWKGSYEQYF
TRBV28	TRBD2	TRBJ2-3	CASSSLAGGIWGTDTQYF
TRBV28	.	TRBJ1-5	CASSSQNQPQHF
TRBV3-1	.	TRBJ1-1	CASSQDWGTKAFF
TRBV19	TRBD1	TRBJ2-1	CASSAGTGWNNEQFF
TRBV7-9	.	TRBJ2-5	CASSLVHRGETQYF
TRBV18	.	TRBJ2-2	CASSQYTLENTGELFF
TRBV2	.	TRBJ2-5	CASRGGTVQVETQYF
TRBV19	TRBD1	TRBJ1-1	CASSTRQGAGTEAFF
TRBV30	TRBD2	TRBJ2-5	CAWSVTSGRETQYF